This TCR beta chain was documented in a study of Ad26.COV2.S vaccination and SARS-CoV-2 variants. Study background: Recipients of Ad26.COV2.S got it intramuscularly, once or twice 56 days apart. Findings of the study overall: Recipients given vaccine exceeded placebo recipients in spike-specific TCR breadth. From the TCR breadth and depth analyses, total T cell responses may have been underestimated.

Here immunoSEQ multiplex PCR was the method, and the copy in TCRdb shows in-frame clones only, minus some. The sample has about 350,000 clones; roughly 91% are singletons. Concerning this clone: Its antigen remains unknown.

The treatment was: around 19 received Ad26.COV2.S at low or high dose, single or two shots; several received placebo; per-sample allocation not given. Specimen acquisition occurred on day 63 following the initial vaccine or placebo injection. The donor's status was that of an adult aged 18-55 years in Boston. Per germline, CDR1 SGHDN and CDR2 FVKESK. The ends were cut back, 2 bases at V and 3 bases at J, with 9 bases in the middle. The CDR3 is 14 residues long. V gene TRBV14 combines with J gene TRBJ2-3; D is ambiguous. The receptor comes from a person aged 18-60 years who received the Ad26.COV2.S COVID-19 vaccine or a placebo. This material consisted of peripheral blood, taken in a trial of Ad26.COV2.S vaccine versus placebo. The CDR3 DNA reads as TGTGCCAGCAGCCAATTCTTAGCAACAGATACGCAGTATTTT. It encodes CASSQFLATDTQYF. Full variable domain (rest looked up from reference TRBV14 and TRBJ2-3): EAGVTQFPSHSVIEKGQTVTLRCDPISGHDNLYWYRRVMGKEIKFLLHFVKESKQDESGMPNNRFLAERTGGTYSTLKVQPAELEDSGVYFCASSQFLATDTQYFGPGTRLTVL.